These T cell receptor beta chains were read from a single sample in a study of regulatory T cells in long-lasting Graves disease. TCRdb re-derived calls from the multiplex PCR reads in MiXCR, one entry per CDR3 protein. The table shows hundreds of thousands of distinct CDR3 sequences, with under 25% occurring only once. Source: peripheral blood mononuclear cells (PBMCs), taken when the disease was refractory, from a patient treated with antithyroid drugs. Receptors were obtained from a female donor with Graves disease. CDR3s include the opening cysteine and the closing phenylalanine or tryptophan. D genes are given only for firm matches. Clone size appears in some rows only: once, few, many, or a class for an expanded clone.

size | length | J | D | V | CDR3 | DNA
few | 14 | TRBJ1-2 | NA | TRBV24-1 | CATSETGAHYGYTF | TGTGCCACCAGTGAAACCGGGGCTCACTATGGCTACACCTTC
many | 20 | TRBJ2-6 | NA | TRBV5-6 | CASSPKDRAGRTSGANVLTF | TGTGCCAGCAGCCCCAAGGACAGAGCGGGTCGGACCTCTGGGGCCAACGTCCTGACTTTC
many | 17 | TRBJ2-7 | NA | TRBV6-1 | CASSGIARRAIGSEQYF | TGTGCCAGCAGTGGAATCGCCCGGCGGGCGATAGGCTCCGAGCAGTACTTC
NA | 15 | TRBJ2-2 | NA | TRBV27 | CASSPAAANTGELFF | TGTGCCAGCAGTCCCGCAGCCGCGAACACCGGGGAGCTGTTTTTT
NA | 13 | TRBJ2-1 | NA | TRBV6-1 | CASTKSRGDEQFF | TGTGCCAGCACAAAAAGTAGGGGGGATGAGCAGTTCTTC
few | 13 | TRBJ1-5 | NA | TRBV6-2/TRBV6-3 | CASSEFGPQPQHF | TGTGCCAGCAGTGAATTCGGTCCCCAGCCCCAGCATTTT
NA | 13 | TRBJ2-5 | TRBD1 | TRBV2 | CASKQGAGKTQYF | TGTGCCAGCAAACAGGGGGCTGGGAAGACCCAGTACTTC
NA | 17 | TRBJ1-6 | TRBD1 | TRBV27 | CASRDRDRGLYNSPLHF | TGTGCCAGCAGGGACCGGGACAGGGGCCTATATAATTCACCCCTCCACTTT
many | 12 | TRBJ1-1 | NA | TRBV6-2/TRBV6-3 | CASMAGFTEAFF | TGTGCCAGCATGGCCGGATTTACTGAAGCTTTCTTT
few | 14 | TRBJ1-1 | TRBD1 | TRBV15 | CATSRGDSDTEAFF | TGTGCCACCAGCAGAGGGGACAGTGACACTGAAGCTTTCTTT
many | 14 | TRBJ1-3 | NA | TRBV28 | CASSFRGTGNTIYF | TGTGCCAGCAGTTTCAGGGGAACTGGAAACACCATATATTTT
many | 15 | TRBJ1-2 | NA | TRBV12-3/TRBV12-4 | CASSLSRAGSDGYTF | TGTGCCAGCAGTTTATCTCGGGCAGGGAGTGATGGCTACACCTTC
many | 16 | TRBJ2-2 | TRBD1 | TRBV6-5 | CASSSTGPGVKGELFF | TGTGCCAGCAGTTCGACAGGGCCCGGCGTGAAGGGGGAGCTGTTTTTT
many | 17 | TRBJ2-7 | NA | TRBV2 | CASSEVSSGGQFYEQYF | TGTGCCAGCAGTGAAGTTAGCTCGGGAGGACAGTTCTACGAGCAGTACTTC
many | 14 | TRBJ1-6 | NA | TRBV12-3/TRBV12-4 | CASSFIGGQSPLHF | TGTGCCAGCAGTTTTATCGGGGGGCAATCACCCCTCCACTTT
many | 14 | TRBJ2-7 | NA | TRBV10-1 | CASSTSMGSYEQYF | TGCGCCAGCAGTACCTCAATGGGTTCCTACGAGCAGTACTTC
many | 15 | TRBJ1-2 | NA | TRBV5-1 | CASSLDGNFIYGYTF | TGCGCCAGCAGCTTGGATGGGAATTTCATCTATGGCTACACCTTC
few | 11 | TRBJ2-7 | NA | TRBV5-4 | CASSISAEQYF | TGTGCCAGCAGCATTTCAGCCGAGCAGTACTTC
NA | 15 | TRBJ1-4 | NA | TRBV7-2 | CASSLGAAWIEKLFF | TGTGCCAGCAGCTTAGGGGCGGCGTGGATCGAAAAACTGTTTTTT
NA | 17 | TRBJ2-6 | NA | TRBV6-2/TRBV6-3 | CASSSRTGSSGANVLTF | TGTGCCAGCAGTTCTCGGACGGGAAGCTCTGGGGCCAACGTCCTGACTTTC
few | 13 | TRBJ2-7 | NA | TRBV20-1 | CSALGTFAYEQYF | TGCAGTGCCCTGGGGACCTTTGCCTACGAGCAGTACTTC
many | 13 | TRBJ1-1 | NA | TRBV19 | CASSIEVNTEAFF | TGTGCCAGTAGTATCGAGGTGAACACTGAAGCTTTCTTT
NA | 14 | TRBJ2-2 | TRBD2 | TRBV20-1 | CSAIGLESGGELFF | TGCAGTGCTATTGGACTAGAGAGCGGCGGGGAGCTGTTTTTT
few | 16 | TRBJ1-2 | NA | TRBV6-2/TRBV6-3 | CASSYRPAQEHYGYTF | TGTGCCAGCAGTTACAGGCCGGCACAGGAGCACTATGGCTACACCTTC
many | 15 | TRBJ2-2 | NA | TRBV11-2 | CASKTGTKNTGELFF | TGTGCCAGCAAAACCGGGACAAAGAACACCGGGGAGCTGTTTTTT
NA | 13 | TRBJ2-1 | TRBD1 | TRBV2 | CASRVGGLNEQFF | TGTGCCAGCAGGGTAGGGGGCTTAAATGAGCAGTTCTTC
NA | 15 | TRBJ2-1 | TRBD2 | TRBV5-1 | CASSLSGSGRNEQFF | TGCGCCAGCAGCTTGTCCGGGTCCGGGAGGAATGAGCAGTTCTTC
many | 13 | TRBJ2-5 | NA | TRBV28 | CASAGANQETQYF | TGTGCCAGCGCGGGGGCAAACCAAGAGACCCAGTACTTC
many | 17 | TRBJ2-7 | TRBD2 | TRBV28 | CASSSRLPGLARYEQYF | TGTGCCAGCAGTTCCCGTTTACCGGGACTAGCGCGATACGAGCAGTACTTC
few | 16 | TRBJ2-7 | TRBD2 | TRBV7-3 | CASSLTADSGSYEQYF | TGTGCCAGCAGCTTAACGGCAGATAGCGGGAGTTACGAGCAGTACTTC
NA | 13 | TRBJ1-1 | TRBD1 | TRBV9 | CASSVGTGGEAFF | TGTGCCAGCAGCGTCGGGACAGGGGGTGAAGCTTTCTTT
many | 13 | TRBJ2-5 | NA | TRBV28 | CASSRLNQETQYF | TGTGCCAGCAGTCGCCTCAACCAAGAGACCCAGTACTTC
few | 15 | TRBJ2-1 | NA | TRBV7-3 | CASSLNGQGIDEQFF | TGTGCCAGCAGCTTAAACGGGCAGGGTATTGATGAGCAGTTCTTC
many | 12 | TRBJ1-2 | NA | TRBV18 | CASSPTDYGYTF | TGTGCCAGCTCACCGACGGACTATGGCTACACCTTC
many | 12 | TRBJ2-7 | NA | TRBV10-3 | CAVRDNSYEQYF | TGTGCCGTCCGGGACAACTCCTACGAGCAGTACTTC